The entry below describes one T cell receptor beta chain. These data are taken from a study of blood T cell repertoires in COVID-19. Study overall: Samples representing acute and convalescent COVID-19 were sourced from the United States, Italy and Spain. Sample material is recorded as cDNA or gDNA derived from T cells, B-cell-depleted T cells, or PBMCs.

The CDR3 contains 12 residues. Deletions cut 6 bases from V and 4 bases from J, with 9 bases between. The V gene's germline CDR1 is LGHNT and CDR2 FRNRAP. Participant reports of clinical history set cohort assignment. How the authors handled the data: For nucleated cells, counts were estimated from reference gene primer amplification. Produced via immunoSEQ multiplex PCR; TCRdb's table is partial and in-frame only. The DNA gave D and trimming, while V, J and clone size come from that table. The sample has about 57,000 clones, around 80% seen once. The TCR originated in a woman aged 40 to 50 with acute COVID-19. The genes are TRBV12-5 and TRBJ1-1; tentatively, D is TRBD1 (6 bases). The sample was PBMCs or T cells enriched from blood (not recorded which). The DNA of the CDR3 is TGTGCTAGTGGAACAGGGTTCACTGAAGCTTTCTTT. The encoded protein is CASGTGFTEAFF.